The 7 T cell receptor beta chains presented below share a single source sample, sequenced in a study of cytomegalovirus exposure and HLA in healthy donors (dated by TCRdb to about 2017). The library was generated by the immunoSEQ multiplex PCR assay. A mixture of 60 forward primers for TCR Vbeta segments and 13 reverse primers for TCR Jbeta segments was used in the multiplex PCR. TCRdb holds this immuneACCESS table with in-frame rearrangements only. Some clones are missing; in checked studies, unresolved V genes explain under half, and the rest has no known cause. The sample data list roughly 130,000 clones, and over 70% of these were observed just once. The ten largest clones capture under 3% of the sample. The specimen sequenced was PBMCs. These receptors came from a woman in her fifties or sixties in good health and CMV-seropositive.

The V call is TRBV9, the J call TRBJ1-6; TRBD1 matches 7 bases. With V trimmed by 3 bases and J by 5 bases, 2 bases remained unmatched. This CDR3 is 14 amino acids long. CDR1 is SGDLS, CDR2 YYNGEE, per germline. The CDR3 loop reads CASSAGTDNSPLHF. In DNA form, the CDR3 reads TGTGCCAGCAGCGCGGGGACAGATAATTCACCCCTCCACTTT.

J is TRBJ2-1 and V is TRBV5-1; 13 positions agree with TRBD2. The CDR3 contains 16 residues. Unmatched junction bases numbered 6, after V lost 4 bases and J lost 5 bases. Germline CDR1 reads SGHRS; CDR2 reads YFSETQ. CDR3 coding DNA: TGCGCCAGCAGCCTAAGCGGACTAGCGGGGGACAATGAGCAGTTCTTC. Translation gives CASSLSGLAGDNEQFF.

This chain connects TRBV19 to TRBJ1-4, with a tentative D call TRBD1 (6 bases). Trimming left V 8 bases short and J 4 bases short, with 14 bases between. The germline gives CDR1 LNHDA, CDR2 SQIVND (reference sequence). This CDR3 spans 14 amino acids. CDR3 residues: CASSAQGRNEKLFF. Here the CDR3 DNA reads TGTGCCAGTTCCGCCCAGGGGCGTAATGAAAAACTGTTTTTT.

The chain carries TRBV28 and TRBJ2-1; 11 bases are shared with TRBD2. Germline loops: CDR1 MDHEN, CDR2 SYDVKM. The CDR3 totals 15 residues. With V trimmed by 5 bases and J by 5 bases, 5 bases remained unmatched. CDR3 protein: CASSPGTSGNNEQFF. The CDR3 DNA reads TGTGCCAGCAGTCCCGGGACTAGCGGAAACAATGAGCAGTTCTTC.

This rearrangement joins TRBV10-3 to TRBJ2-7; TRBD1 matches 8 bases. This CDR3 has 14 residues. The V segment lost 2 bases and the J segment 2 bases; nucleotides outside the gene matches: 2. Looked up from germline, CDR1 is ENHRY and CDR2 is SYGVKD. The CDR3 here is CAISEADRAYEQYF. The CDR3 nucleotides read TGTGCCATCAGTGAGGCGGACAGGGCCTACGAGCAGTACTTC.

The gene calls are TRBV6-5 and TRBJ1-1; TRBD1 is a possible D gene (5 bases). V lost 0 bases to trimming and J lost 3 bases, with 14 bases between them. Germline CDR1 MNHEY, CDR2 SVGAGI. The CDR3 length is 16 residues. CDR3 amino acids: CASSYSWERGDTEAFF. In nucleotides, the CDR3 is TGTGCCAGCAGTTACTCGTGGGAGCGGGGGGACACTGAAGCTTTCTTT.

This chain joins TRBV6-4 and TRBJ2-4; D is possibly TRBD1 (6 bases). Germline CDR1 is MRHNA and CDR2 is SNTAGT. This CDR3 contains 15 residues. The V end was cut by 4 bases, the J end by 2 bases, with 12 bases between. The CDR3 bases are TGTGCCAGCAGTGGGTTCGGGACAACCAAAAACATTCAGTACTTC. Its translation is CASSGFGTTKNIQYF.